The rows below give T cell receptor beta chains drawn from one sample of a study of beta chain features in type 1 diabetes. Data came from immunoSEQ multiplex PCR; TCRdb stores just in-frame clones and leaves some out. This sample has some 900,000 clones, with roughly 15% found just once. Input material: naive CD4+ T cells from blood. Receptor source: a woman between 18 and 30 years old in good health. Both conserved end residues are part of each CDR3. The order of the fields is J gene, clone size, V gene, D gene, CDR3 length, CDR3 protein, CDR3 DNA. D genes are given only for firm matches. Clone size is stated in some rows and not others, as once, few, many or a class when expanded.

j_gene: TRBJ2-1; abundance: -; v_gene: TRBV5-4; d_gene: -; len: 16; CDR3aa: CASSFGGGSSYNEQFF; CDR3nt: TGTGCCAGCAGCTTTGGTGGGGGCAGCTCCTACAATGAGCAGTTCTTC
j_gene: TRBJ1-5; abundance: few; v_gene: TRBV4-1; d_gene: TRBD1; len: 18; CDR3aa: CASSQSPLTTGRNQPQHF; CDR3nt: TGCGCCAGCAGCCAATCACCCTTAACGACAGGGCGCAATCAGCCCCAGCATTTT
j_gene: TRBJ2-3; abundance: -; v_gene: TRBV29-1; d_gene: TRBD2; len: 17; CDR3aa: CSVEGLAGEYGTDTQYF; CDR3nt: TGCAGCGTTGAAGGACTAGCGGGAGAGTACGGCACAGATACGCAGTATTTT
j_gene: TRBJ2-1; abundance: -; v_gene: TRBV4-2; d_gene: TRBD2; len: 15; CDR3aa: CASSQRTSGGYEQFF; CDR3nt: TGTGCCAGCAGCCAAAGGACTAGCGGGGGGTATGAGCAGTTCTTC
j_gene: TRBJ2-2; abundance: few; v_gene: TRBV5-4; d_gene: -; len: 17; CDR3aa: CASSLAGRGTNTGELFF; CDR3nt: TGTGCCAGCAGCTTGGCGGGTCGGGGTACGAACACCGGGGAGCTGTTTTTT
j_gene: TRBJ1-4; abundance: once; v_gene: TRBV15; d_gene: -; len: 16; CDR3aa: CATSRGALQGQWVLFF; CDR3nt: TGTGCCACCAGCAGAGGGGCCCTACAGGGTCAGTGGGTCCTGTTTTTT
j_gene: TRBJ1-2; abundance: -; v_gene: TRBV15; d_gene: -; len: 14; CDR3aa: CASSRGASFGGYTF; CDR3nt: TGTGCGTCGAGTCGGGGGGCGAGTTTTGGAGGCTACACCTTC
j_gene: TRBJ2-1; abundance: few; v_gene: TRBV25-1; d_gene: -; len: 11; CDR3aa: CASSDIREQFF; CDR3nt: TGTGCCAGCAGTGACATTAGGGAGCAGTTCTTC
j_gene: TRBJ1-1; abundance: -; v_gene: TRBV7-6; d_gene: -; len: 14; CDR3aa: CASSSAPGATEAFF; CDR3nt: TGTGCCAGCAGCTCCGCCCCAGGGGCCACTGAAGCTTTCTTT
j_gene: TRBJ2-5; abundance: few; v_gene: TRBV5-1; d_gene: -; len: 14; CDR3aa: CASSLGRISETQYF; CDR3nt: TGCGCCAGCAGCTTAGGGAGGATCTCGGAGACCCAGTACTTC
j_gene: TRBJ1-1; abundance: -; v_gene: TRBV4-1; d_gene: TRBD1; len: 19; CDR3aa: CASSLSRGTGSNQNTEAFF; CDR3nt: TGCGCCAGCAGCCTCAGCCGGGGGACAGGTTCCAATCAGAACACTGAAGCTTTCTTT
j_gene: TRBJ1-4; abundance: -; v_gene: TRBV6-5; d_gene: TRBD1; len: 14; CDR3aa: CAISDRQGHEKLFF; CDR3nt: TGTGCCATCAGTGATCGACAGGGTCATGAAAAACTGTTTTTT
j_gene: TRBJ2-7; abundance: -; v_gene: TRBV7-2; d_gene: -; len: 15; CDR3aa: CASSLARAERYEQYF; CDR3nt: TGTGCCAGCAGCTTAGCGCGGGCAGAAAGATACGAGCAGTACTTC
j_gene: TRBJ1-2; abundance: few; v_gene: TRBV23-1; d_gene: -; len: 19; CDR3aa: CASSQIGSYPGGGASGYTF; CDR3nt: TGCGCCAGCAGTCAAATTGGGTCGTACCCCGGGGGGGGCGCGTCCGGCTACACCTTC
j_gene: TRBJ1-3; abundance: few; v_gene: TRBV4-3; d_gene: -; len: 15; CDR3aa: CASSQDLRSGNTIYF; CDR3nt: TGCGCCAGCAGCCAAGATCTAAGGTCTGGAAACACCATATATTTT
j_gene: TRBJ1-2; abundance: few; v_gene: TRBV29-1; d_gene: -; len: 13; CDR3aa: CSVAQEGNYGYTF; CDR3nt: TGCAGCGTTGCGCAGGAGGGGAACTATGGCTACACCTTC